Presented here are 27 T cell receptor beta chains from one specimen sequenced in a study of graft-versus-host responses after intestinal transplantation. The repertoire was sequenced with immunoSEQ multiplex PCR; TCRdb's copy has only in-frame clones and lacks some. The data hold 80,000 to 100,000 clones, with roughly nine tenths observed a single time. Their antigen targets remain unknown. The specimen comprised unstimulated CD4+ T cells sorted from spleen or lymph node cells, sampled before intestinal transplant. All receptors come from a human donor who received an intestinal transplant.

The chain has TRBV6-5 and TRBJ2-7; TRBD2 aligns across 7 bases. Germline V CDR1 and CDR2: MNHEY, SVGAGI. V shed 9 bases and J 1 base; nucleotides not matched to a gene: 6. The CDR3 totals 13 residues. The CDR3 DNA is TGTGCCAGTACCGCGGGGGTGTCCTACGAGCAGTACTTC. It codes for CASTAGVSYEQYF.

The sample holds one count of this clone. The J gene is TRBJ1-1, the V gene TRBV19; D possibly corresponds to TRBD1 (5 bases). The V and J ends lost 3 bases and 2 bases respectively, with 10 bases between them. The CDR3 spans 14 residues. CDR1 is LNHDA and CDR2 is SQIVND in the germline V gene (reference sequence). The CDR3 region has the DNA TGTGCCAGTAGTATGGCGGGGCCTAACACTGAAGCTTTCTTT. As protein: CASSMAGPNTEAFF.

The chain recombines TRBV6-1 with TRBJ1-2; 8 positions agree with TRBD1. Germline assignment: CDR1 MNHNS and CDR2 SASEGT. This CDR3 region has 13 residues. After removal of 7 bases from V and 3 bases from J, the junction contained 4 bases not matched to a gene. The CDR3 sequence is CASTQGVHYGYTF. As DNA, the CDR3 is TGTGCCAGCACACAGGGGGTACACTATGGCTACACCTTC.

CDR3 nucleotide sequence: TGTGCCAGCAGCGTAGGTTGGTCTAGCGAGCGGGATGAGCAGTTCTTC. Protein product: CASSVGWSSERDEQFF. The rearrangement links TRBV9 to TRBJ2-1; a possible D gene is TRBD2 (6 bases). V lost 0 bases, J lost 8 bases, and 18 bases lay in between. The CDR3 has 16 residues. CDR1 is SGDLS, CDR2 YYNGEE, per germline.

The J gene is TRBJ2-2, the V gene TRBV10-3; TRBD1 agrees at 8 bases. The germline V gene has CDR1 ENHRY and CDR2 SYGVKD. Germline trimming cut 6 bases from V and 7 bases from J; bases unmatched to any gene: 13. The CDR3 has 16 amino acids. This CDR3 reads CAISRESGGWVGELFF. CDR3 nucleotides: TGTGCCATCAGCCGGGAGTCAGGGGGCTGGGTCGGGGAGCTGTTTTTT.

This clone showed up just once. The gene calls are TRBV18 and TRBJ2-7, with D tentatively TRBD1 (6 bases). CDR3 length: 14 residues. Trimming stripped 6 bases from V and 5 bases from J, with 17 bases between. From germline, CDR1 is KGHSH and CDR2 LQKENI. CDR3 sequence reads: CASSVTQGRNEQYF. The CDR3 DNA is TGTGCCAGCTCTGTGACCCAGGGGAGAAACGAGCAGTACTTC.

This clone was counted once. The rearrangement links TRBV6-6 to TRBJ1-1; TRBD1 might be the D (5 bases). Looked up from germline, CDR1 is MNHNY and CDR2 is SVGAGI (reference sequence). The ends were cut back, 0 bases at V and 0 bases at J, with 11 bases in the middle. This CDR3 has 16 residues. In DNA, the CDR3 is TGTGCCAGCAGTTACTCGGGGGGGTTTATGAACACTGAAGCTTTCTTT. Amino acid sequence: CASSYSGGFMNTEAFF.

This chain joins TRBV6-1 and TRBJ1-3; D unresolved. Germline CDR1 reads MNHNS; CDR2 reads SASEGT. The CDR3 runs to 14 residues. The ends were cut back, 1 base at V and 0 bases at J, with 4 bases in the middle. CDR3 loop: CASSEGSSGNTIYF. CDR3 in DNA: TGTGCCAGCAGTGAAGGCAGCTCTGGAAACACCATATATTTT.

V is TRBV7-2 and J is TRBJ2-7; tentatively, D is TRBD2 (5 bases). The CDR3 runs to 16 residues. V lost 3 bases and J 4 bases, leaving 19 bases between the germline ends. Germline lookup yields CDR1 SGHTA and CDR2 FQGNSA. In DNA, the CDR3 is TGTGCCAGCAGCTTGGATAGCGATTACTTCCCGTACGAGCAGTACTTC. Translating it yields CASSLDSDYFPYEQYF.

The gene calls are TRBV29-1 and TRBJ2-2, with TRBD2 matching 14 bases. CDR1 SQVTM and CDR2 ANQGSEA come from the germline V gene. J was trimmed by 10 bases and V by 7 bases; bases with no gene match: 8. CDR3 length equals 14 residues. CDR3: CSARGLAGVSELFF. CDR3 nucleotides: TGCAGCGCCAGGGGACTAGCGGGGGTTTCGGAGCTGTTTTTT.

The chain carries TRBV9 and TRBJ2-1; TRBD2 matches 13 bases. This CDR3 is 15 amino acids long. Germline V CDR1 and CDR2: SGDLS, YYNGEE. Germline trimming cut 2 bases from V and 6 bases from J; bases unmatched to any gene: 2. CDR3 in DNA: TGTGCCAGCAGCGTCACTAGCGGGAGGGGCAATGAGCAGTTCTTC. Its translation is CASSVTSGRGNEQFF. The full variable domain, rest sourced from reference TRBV9 and TRBJ2-1, is DSGVTQTPKHLITATGQRVTLRCSPRSGDLSVYWYQQSLDQGLQFLIQYYNGEERAKGNILERFSAQQFPDLHSELNLSSLELGDSALYFCASSVTSGRGNEQFFGPGTRLTVL.

The V and J genes are TRBV6-5 and TRBJ1-1, with 10 bases that match TRBD1. From germline, CDR1 is MNHEY and CDR2 SVGAGI. V shed 3 bases and J 7 bases; nucleotides not matched to a gene: 8. The CDR3 totals 15 residues. The CDR3 coding sequence is TGTGCCAGCAGTTATTCCGGGACAGGGGCTGTTGAAGCTTTCTTT. Its translation: CASSYSGTGAVEAFF.

This chain links TRBV11-2 with TRBJ2-7; D is uncertain. The CDR3 covers 13 residues. The V gene's germline CDR1 is SGHAT and CDR2 FQNNGV. V was cut by 1 base and J by 1 base, with 5 bases left in between. The CDR3 coding sequence is TGTGCCAGCAGCTTAGGCGAGTCCTACGAGCAGTACTTC. Protein product: CASSLGESYEQYF.

This chain connects TRBV19 to TRBJ1-1; unclear D gene. The CDR3 totals 16 residues. V was shortened by 5 bases and J by 1 base, with 17 bases between the two germline ends. CDR1 LNHDA and CDR2 SQIVND come from the germline V gene (reference sequence). Written as DNA, the CDR3 is TGTGCCAGTAGTGTGTCCATAGATCGGGAGAACACTGAAGCTTTCTTT. Amino acid sequence: CASSVSIDRENTEAFF.

This chain joins TRBV4-2 and TRBJ1-1; a weak D match, TRBD1 (6 bases). The CDR3 loop spans 15 amino acids. From germline, CDR1 is LGHNA and CDR2 YNFKEQ. The V end lost 3 bases, the J end lost 0 bases, and 11 bases lay between the germline ends. CDR3 sequence reads: CASSQDRILNTEAFF. In DNA form, the CDR3 reads TGTGCCAGCAGCCAGGACAGAATACTGAACACTGAAGCTTTCTTT.

This rearrangement joins TRBV6-1 to TRBJ1-3; D is possibly TRBD1 (6 bases). Germline assignment: CDR1 MNHNS and CDR2 SASEGT. Trimming took off 6 bases at V and 4 bases at J, with 10 bases between the two ends. The CDR3 length is 13 residues. DNA of the CDR3: TGTGCCAGCAGGGTTACAGGGGGAAACACCATATATTTT. As protein: CASRVTGGNTIYF.

This clone was observed once. The chain is built from TRBV10-1 and TRBJ2-3; 12 bases map to TRBD2. Germline trimming cut 6 bases from V and 4 bases from J; bases unmatched to any gene: 5. Germline CDR1 and CDR2: WNHNN and SYGVQD (reference sequence). This CDR3 is 15 amino acids long. The CDR3 here is CASSKLAGGPDTQYF. In DNA, the CDR3 is TGCGCCAGCAGCAAGCTAGCGGGAGGGCCAGATACGCAGTATTTT.

The chain carries TRBV28 and TRBJ1-5; 12 bases align to TRBD1. The V segment lost 7 bases and the J segment 4 bases; nucleotides outside the gene matches: 5. The CDR3 sequence is 15 residues long. Germline loops: CDR1 MDHEN, CDR2 SYDVKM. DNA for the CDR3: TGTGCCAGCATTCCGGGACAGGGGGCGAATCAGCCCCAGCATTTT. Translated, it gives CASIPGQGANQPQHF.

The V gene is TRBV6-5, the J gene TRBJ1-2; 10 nucleotides line up with TRBD1. Trimming cost V 2 bases and J 8 bases; bases outside gene matches: 5. Looked up from germline, CDR1 is MNHEY and CDR2 is SVGAGI. CDR3 size: 14 residues. In DNA form, the CDR3 reads TGTGCCAGCAGTTACGGACAGGGGGTAGAGGGCTACACCTTC. Translation: CASSYGQGVEGYTF.

This chain links TRBV6-5 with TRBJ1-5, with D perhaps TRBD1 (6 bases). The CDR3 extends over 13 amino acids. The V gene lost 5 bases and the J gene lost 4 bases, with 9 bases spanning the gap. Germline V gene sequence: CDR1 MNHEY, CDR2 SVGAGI. The CDR3 region is CASSNRENQPQHF. The CDR3 DNA is TGTGCCAGCAGTAACAGGGAGAATCAGCCCCAGCATTTT.

The genes are TRBV7-9 and TRBJ1-1; tentative D call: TRBD1 (5 bases). The V gene lost 4 bases and the J gene lost 7 bases, with 10 bases spanning the gap. Looked up from germline, CDR1 is SEHNR and CDR2 is FQNEAQ (reference sequence). This CDR3 spans 12 amino acids. CDR3 sequence reads: CASSSTGVEAFF. For the CDR3, the DNA is TGTGCCAGCAGCTCTACAGGAGTTGAAGCTTTCTTT.

Only one count was recorded for this clone. J is TRBJ2-5 and V is TRBV7-2; TRBD2 aligns across 7 bases. CDR1 and CDR2 from the germline V gene are SGHTA and FQGNSA. V lost 1 base and J lost 4; bases outside the gene matches: 3. The CDR3 runs 14 residues. The DNA for the CDR3 is TGTGCCAGCAGCTTAGAGGGCGGGAGAGAGACCCAGTACTTC. Residues: CASSLEGGRETQYF. Full variable domain (outside the CDR3, taken from reference TRBV7-2 and TRBJ2-5): GAGVSQSPSNKVTEKGKDVELRCDPISGHTALYWYRQSLGQGLEFLIYFQGNSAPDKSGLPSDRFSAERTGGSVSTLTIQRTQQEDSAVYLCASSLEGGRETQYFGPGTRLLVL.

The V and J genes are TRBV27 and TRBJ1-6; D ambiguous. The V and J ends lost 9 bases and 8 bases respectively, with 14 bases between them. Germline assignment: CDR1 MNHEY and CDR2 SMNVEV (reference sequence). CDR3 length equals 13 residues. The CDR3 nucleotides read TGTGCCAGTAAATGGGAGCGGTATTCACCCCTCCACTTT. Residues: CASKWERYSPLHF.

This chain joins TRBV13 and TRBJ2-7; weak D call: TRBD1 (5 bases). The CDR3 is made up of 14 amino acids. V shed 7 bases and J shed 6 bases, with 19 bases lying between them. Germline V gives CDR1 PRHDT, CDR2 FYEKMQ (reference sequence). CDR3: CASNRLTARGEQYF. In DNA form, the CDR3 reads TGTGCCAGCAATCGTCTGACAGCTCGAGGCGAGCAGTACTTC.

The V gene is TRBV12-5, the J gene TRBJ1-5; possible D gene TRBD1, 6 bases. There are 15 residues in the CDR3. The ends were cut back, 3 bases at V and 2 bases at J, with 11 bases in the middle. Germline loops: CDR1 LGHNT, CDR2 FRNRAP. The CDR3 coding sequence is TGTGCTAGTGGTTTAGGGGGGGCTCGCAATCAGCCCCAGCATTTT. It translates to CASGLGGARNQPQHF. Full variable domain (rest looked up from reference TRBV12-5 and TRBJ1-5): DARVTQTPRHKVTEMGQEVTMRCQPILGHNTVFWYRQTMMQGLELLAYFRNRAPLDDSGMPKDRFSAEMPDATLATLKIQPSEPRDSAVYFCASGLGGARNQPQHFGDGTRLSIL.

The DNA for the CDR3 is TGTGCCTGGAGCAGGGTTCCTATCTACGAGCAGTACTTC. Translation: CAWSRVPIYEQYF. V usage is TRBV30 and J usage is TRBJ2-7; TRBD1 is a possible D gene (5 bases). Germline assignment: CDR1 GTSNPN and CDR2 SVGIG (reference sequence). This CDR3 contains 13 residues. Trimming pared 3 bases from V and 3 bases from J, leaving 12 bases between.

This rearrangement joins TRBV9 to TRBJ2-1; tentatively, D is TRBD1 (7 bases). With 0 bases removed from V and 3 bases from J, the gap between germline ends came to 13 bases. The CDR3 has 16 residues. Germline V gene sequence: CDR1 SGDLS, CDR2 YYNGEE. CDR3 in amino acids: CASSVVAGGGYNEQFF. The DNA for the CDR3 is TGTGCCAGCAGCGTAGTTGCAGGGGGAGGCTACAATGAGCAGTTCTTC.